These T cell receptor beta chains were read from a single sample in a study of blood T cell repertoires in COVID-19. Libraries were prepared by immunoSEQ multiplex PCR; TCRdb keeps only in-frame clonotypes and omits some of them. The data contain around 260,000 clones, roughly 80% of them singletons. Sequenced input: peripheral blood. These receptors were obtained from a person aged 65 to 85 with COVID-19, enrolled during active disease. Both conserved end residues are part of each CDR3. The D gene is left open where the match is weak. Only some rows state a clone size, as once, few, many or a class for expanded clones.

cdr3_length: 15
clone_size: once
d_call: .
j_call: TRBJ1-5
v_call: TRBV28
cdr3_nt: TGTGCCAGCCTCTTCCGGCGACACAGCAATCAGCCCCAGCATTTT
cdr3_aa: CASLFRRHSNQPQHF

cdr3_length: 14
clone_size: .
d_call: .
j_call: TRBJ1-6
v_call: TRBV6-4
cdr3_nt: TGTGCCAGCAGTGACTTTTCGGGTAATTCACCCCTCCACTTT
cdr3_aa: CASSDFSGNSPLHF

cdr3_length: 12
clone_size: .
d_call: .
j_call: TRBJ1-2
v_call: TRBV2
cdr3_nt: TGTGCCAGCAAATTGACGGAGAATGGCTACACCTTC
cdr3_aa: CASKLTENGYTF

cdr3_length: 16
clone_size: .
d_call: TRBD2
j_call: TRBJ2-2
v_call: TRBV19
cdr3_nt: TGTGCCAGTAGTATGGGCGGGAGGGCTCGGACCGGGGAGCTGTTTTTT
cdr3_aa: CASSMGGRARTGELFF

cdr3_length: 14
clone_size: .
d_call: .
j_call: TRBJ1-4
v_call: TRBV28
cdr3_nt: TGTGCCAGCAGTTTAGGGCAGAGTAATGAAAAACTGTTTTTT
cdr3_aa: CASSLGQSNEKLFF

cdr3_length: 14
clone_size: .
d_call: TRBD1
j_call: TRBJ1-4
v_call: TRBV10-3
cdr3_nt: TGTGCCATCCGAGGGGGGACAGGGGATGAAAAACTGTTTTTT
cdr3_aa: CAIRGGTGDEKLFF

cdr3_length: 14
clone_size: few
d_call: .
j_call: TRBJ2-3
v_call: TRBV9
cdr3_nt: TGTGCCAGCAGCGTATTACTGGGGGCGGATACGCAGTATTTT
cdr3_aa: CASSVLLGADTQYF

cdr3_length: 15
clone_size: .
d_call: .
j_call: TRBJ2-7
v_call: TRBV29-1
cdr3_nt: TGCAGCGTCGAAACATGGAGGGGGGGGTCCTACGAGCAGTACTTC
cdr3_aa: CSVETWRGGSYEQYF

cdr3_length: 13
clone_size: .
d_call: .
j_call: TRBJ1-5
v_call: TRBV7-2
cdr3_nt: TGTGCCAGCAGTCGGGACATTGTCCAGCCCCAGCATTTT
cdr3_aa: CASSRDIVQPQHF

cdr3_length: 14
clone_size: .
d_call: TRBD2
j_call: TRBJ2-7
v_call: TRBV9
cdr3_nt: TGTGCCAGCAGCCCCCGACTAGCGGGAGTCGAGCAGTACTTC
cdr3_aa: CASSPRLAGVEQYF

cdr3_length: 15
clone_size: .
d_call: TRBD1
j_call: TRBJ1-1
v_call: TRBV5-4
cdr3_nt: TGTGCCAGCAGCTTCCCAGACAGGGGAGGTACTGAAGCTTTCTTT
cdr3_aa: CASSFPDRGGTEAFF

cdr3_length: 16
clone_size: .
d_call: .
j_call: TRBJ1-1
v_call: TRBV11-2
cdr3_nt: TGTGCCAGCAGCTTAGGACGCAACGCCGGGGGACTTGAAGCTTTCTTT
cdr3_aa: CASSLGRNAGGLEAFF

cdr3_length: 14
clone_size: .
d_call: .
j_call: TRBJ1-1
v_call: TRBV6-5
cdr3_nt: TGTGCCAGCAGTTACTCGGGAGGGAACACTGAAGCTTTCTTT
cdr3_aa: CASSYSGGNTEAFF

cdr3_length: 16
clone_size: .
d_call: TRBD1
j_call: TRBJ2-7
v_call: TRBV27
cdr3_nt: TGTGCCACAACCGGGACAGGGATTTTCGGTGGTAGCGAGCAGTACTTC
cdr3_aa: CATTGTGIFGGSEQYF

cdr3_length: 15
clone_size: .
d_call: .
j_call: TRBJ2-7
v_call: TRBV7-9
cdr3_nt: TGTGCCAGCAGCTTAGCTTCAGGCGGAGGCTACGAGCAGTACTTC
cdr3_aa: CASSLASGGGYEQYF

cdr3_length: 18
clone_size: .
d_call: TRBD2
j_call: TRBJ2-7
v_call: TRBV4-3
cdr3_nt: TGCGCCAGCAGCCTCGGGACTAGCGGGGGCGCCAGCTCCTACGAGCAGTACTTC
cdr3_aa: CASSLGTSGGASSYEQYF

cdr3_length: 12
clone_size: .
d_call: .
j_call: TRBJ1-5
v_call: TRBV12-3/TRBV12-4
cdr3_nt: TGTGCCAGCAGGTCCGGTAATCAGCCCCAGCATTTT
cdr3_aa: CASRSGNQPQHF

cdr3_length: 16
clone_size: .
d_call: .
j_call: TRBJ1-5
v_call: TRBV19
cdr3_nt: TGTGCCAGTAGTGCCCTTGTAAGCTCGCGCAATCAGCCCCAGCATTTT
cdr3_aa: CASSALVSSRNQPQHF

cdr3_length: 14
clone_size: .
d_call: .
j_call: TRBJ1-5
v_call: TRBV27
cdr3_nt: TGTGCCAGCAGTTTATTTTCGAGCAATCAGCCCCAGCATTTT
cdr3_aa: CASSLFSSNQPQHF

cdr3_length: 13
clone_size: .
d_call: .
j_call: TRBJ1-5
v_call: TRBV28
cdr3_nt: TGTGCCAGCAGCGACCAGGGCAATCAGCCCCAGCATTTT
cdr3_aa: CASSDQGNQPQHF

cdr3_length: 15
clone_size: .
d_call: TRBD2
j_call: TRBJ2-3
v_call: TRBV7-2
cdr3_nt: TGTGCCAGCAGCCCCTGGGGGGGACTCACAGATACGCAGTATTTT
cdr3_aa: CASSPWGGLTDTQYF

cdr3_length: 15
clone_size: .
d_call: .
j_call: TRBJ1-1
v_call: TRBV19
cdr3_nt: TGTGCCAGTAGTACCCCCGGGGGGGTTGCCACTGAAGCTTTCTTT
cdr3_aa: CASSTPGGVATEAFF

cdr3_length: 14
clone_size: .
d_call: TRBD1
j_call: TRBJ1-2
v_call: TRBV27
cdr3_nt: TGTGCCAGCAGTTGGGACAGGGGGCTGGATGGCTACACCTTC
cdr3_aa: CASSWDRGLDGYTF

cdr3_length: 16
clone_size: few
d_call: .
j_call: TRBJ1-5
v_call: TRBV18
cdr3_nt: TGTGCCAGCTCACCTCGACGGGGGGTTAGCAATCAGCCCCAGCATTTT
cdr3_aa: CASSPRRGVSNQPQHF

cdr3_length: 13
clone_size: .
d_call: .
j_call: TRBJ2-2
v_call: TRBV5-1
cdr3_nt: TGCGCCAGCACTAGCCAGAACACCGGGGAGCTGTTTTTT
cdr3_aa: CASTSQNTGELFF

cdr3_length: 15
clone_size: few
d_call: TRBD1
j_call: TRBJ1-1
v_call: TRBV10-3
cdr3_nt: TGTGCCATCAGAAACAGGGGACAGGGGAACACTGAAGCTTTCTTT
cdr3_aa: CAIRNRGQGNTEAFF

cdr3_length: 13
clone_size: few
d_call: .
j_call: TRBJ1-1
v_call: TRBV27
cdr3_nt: TGTGCCAGCAGTCCTCAGGGCCTCACTGAAGCTTTCTTT
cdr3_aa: CASSPQGLTEAFF